This T cell receptor (beta chain) was sequenced in a study of T cell responses to AZD1222 COVID-19 vaccine. With respect to this clone: Its antigen is unknown.

Study-wide points: The study reported that nearly half of spike-specific TCRs target unmutated variant regions. Researchers report vaccine-associated CD4 TCRs spanning spike, with dominance at 160-218 and 743-854.

This table comes from immunoSEQ multiplex PCR, and its TCRdb copy is limited to in-frame clones, with some not included. The table has about 170,000 clones, 93% seen once. Trimming left V 5 bases short and J 5 bases short, with 7 bases between. There are 11 residues in the CDR3. This specimen consisted of peripheral blood, obtained on day 0 of AZD1222 vaccination. The sequence came from an adult in good health. The chain is built from TRBV12-3 or TRBV12-4 and TRBJ2-7; D gene ambiguous. CDR3 sequence: CASSDLDEQYF. Here the CDR3 DNA reads TGTGCCAGCAGTGACCTTGACGAGCAGTACTTC.